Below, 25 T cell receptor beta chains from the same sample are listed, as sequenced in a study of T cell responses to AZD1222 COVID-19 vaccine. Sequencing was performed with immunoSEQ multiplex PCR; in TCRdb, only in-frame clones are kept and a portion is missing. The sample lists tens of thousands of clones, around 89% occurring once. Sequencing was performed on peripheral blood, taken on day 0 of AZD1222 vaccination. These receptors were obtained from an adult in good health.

Here the CDR3 reads CASSFGQGSGNTIYF. The CDR3 DNA follows: TGTGCCAGCAGCTTTGGACAGGGCTCTGGAAACACCATATATTTT. V gene TRBV7-9 combines with J gene TRBJ1-3; 8 positions agree with TRBD1. V lost 3 bases to trimming and J lost 0 bases; unmatched junction nucleotides: 1. CDR1 and CDR2 (germline): SEHNR, FQNEAQ (reference sequence). The CDR3 is 15 residues long.

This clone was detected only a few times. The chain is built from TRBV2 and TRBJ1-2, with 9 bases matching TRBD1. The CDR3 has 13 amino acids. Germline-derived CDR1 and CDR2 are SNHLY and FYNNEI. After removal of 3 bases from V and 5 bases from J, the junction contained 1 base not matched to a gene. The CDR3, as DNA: TGTGCCAGCAGTGAGGGACAGGGATATGGCTACACCTTC. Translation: CASSEGQGYGYTF.

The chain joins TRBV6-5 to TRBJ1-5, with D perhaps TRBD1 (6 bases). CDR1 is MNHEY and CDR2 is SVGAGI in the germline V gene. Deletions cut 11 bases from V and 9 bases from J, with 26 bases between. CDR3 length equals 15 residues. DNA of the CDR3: TGTGCCGCCCTCTACAGGGCCCAAGGGAAGCGGCCCCAGCATTTT. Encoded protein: CAALYRAQGKRPQHF.

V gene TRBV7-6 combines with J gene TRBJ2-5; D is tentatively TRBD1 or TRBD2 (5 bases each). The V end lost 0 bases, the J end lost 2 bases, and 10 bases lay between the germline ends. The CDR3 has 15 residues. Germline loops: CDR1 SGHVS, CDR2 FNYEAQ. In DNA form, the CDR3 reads TGTGCCAGCAGCTTAGCGTGGGGGATTCAAGAGACCCAGTACTTC. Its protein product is CASSLAWGIQETQYF.

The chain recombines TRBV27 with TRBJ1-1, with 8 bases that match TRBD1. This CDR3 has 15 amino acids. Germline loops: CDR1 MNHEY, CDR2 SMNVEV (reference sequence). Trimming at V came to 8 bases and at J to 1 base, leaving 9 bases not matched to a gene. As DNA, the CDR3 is TGTGCCAGCGCAGGGGGCTCCCGTGCGAACACTGAAGCTTTCTTT. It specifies CASAGGSRANTEAFF.

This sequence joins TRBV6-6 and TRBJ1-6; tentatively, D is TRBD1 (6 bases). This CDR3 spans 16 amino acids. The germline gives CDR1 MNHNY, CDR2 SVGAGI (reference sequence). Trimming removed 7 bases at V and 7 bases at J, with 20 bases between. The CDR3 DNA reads TGTGCCAGCATTGGGATGGGGGGGGCTGGAAATTCACCCCTCCACTTT. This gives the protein CASIGMGGAGNSPLHF.

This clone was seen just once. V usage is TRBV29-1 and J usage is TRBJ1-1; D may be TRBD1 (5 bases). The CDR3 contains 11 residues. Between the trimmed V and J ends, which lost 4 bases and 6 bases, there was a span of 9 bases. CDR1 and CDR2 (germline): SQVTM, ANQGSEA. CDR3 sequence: CSVGTGSEAFF. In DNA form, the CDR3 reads TGCAGCGTTGGAACAGGATCTGAAGCTTTCTTT.

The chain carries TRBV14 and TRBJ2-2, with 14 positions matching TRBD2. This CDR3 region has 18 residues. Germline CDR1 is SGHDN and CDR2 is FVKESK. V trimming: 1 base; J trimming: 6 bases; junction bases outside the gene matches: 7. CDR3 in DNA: TGTGCCAGCAGCCAAGGCGTGGGGACTAGCGGGAGCGCCGGGGAGCTGTTTTTT. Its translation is CASSQGVGTSGSAGELFF.

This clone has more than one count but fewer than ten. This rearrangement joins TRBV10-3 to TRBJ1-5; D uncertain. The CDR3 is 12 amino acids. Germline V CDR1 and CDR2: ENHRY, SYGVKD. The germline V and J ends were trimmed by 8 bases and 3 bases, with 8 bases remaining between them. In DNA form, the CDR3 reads TGTGCCATCGGGGAACTCAATCAGCCCCAGCATTTT. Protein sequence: CAIGELNQPQHF.

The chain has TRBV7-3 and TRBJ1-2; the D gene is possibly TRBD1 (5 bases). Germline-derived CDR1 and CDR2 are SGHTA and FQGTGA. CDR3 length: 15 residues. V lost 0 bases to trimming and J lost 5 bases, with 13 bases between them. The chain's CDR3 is CASSLTPGLGYGYTF. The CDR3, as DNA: TGTGCCAGCAGCTTAACCCCGGGACTCGGGTATGGCTACACCTTC.

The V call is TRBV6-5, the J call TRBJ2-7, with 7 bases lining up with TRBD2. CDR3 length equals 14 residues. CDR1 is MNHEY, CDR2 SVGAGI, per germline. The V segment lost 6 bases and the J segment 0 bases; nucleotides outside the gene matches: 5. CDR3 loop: CASRGGVNSYEQYF. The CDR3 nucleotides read TGTGCCAGCAGGGGAGGGGTTAACTCCTACGAGCAGTACTTC.

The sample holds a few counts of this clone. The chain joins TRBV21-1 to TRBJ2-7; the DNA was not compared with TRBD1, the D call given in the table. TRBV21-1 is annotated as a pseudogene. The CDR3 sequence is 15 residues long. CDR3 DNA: TGTGCCAGCCTCCCAAACGGGACAGGGAATCAACGGCAGTACTTC. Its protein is CASLPNGTGNQRQYF.

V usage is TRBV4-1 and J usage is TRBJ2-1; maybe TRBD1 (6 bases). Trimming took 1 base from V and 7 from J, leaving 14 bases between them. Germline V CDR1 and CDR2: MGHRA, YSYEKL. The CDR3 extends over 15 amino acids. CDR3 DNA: TGCGCCAGCAGCCAAGCGGGACAAGGGCGGAATGAGCAGTTCTTC. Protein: CASSQAGQGRNEQFF.

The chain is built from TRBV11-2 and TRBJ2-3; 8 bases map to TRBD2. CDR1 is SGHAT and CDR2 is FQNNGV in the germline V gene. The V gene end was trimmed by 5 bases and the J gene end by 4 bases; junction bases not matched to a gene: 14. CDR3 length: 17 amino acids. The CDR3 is CASSPSTSVPGADTQYF. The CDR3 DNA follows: TGTGCCAGCAGCCCTTCGACTAGCGTGCCAGGGGCAGATACGCAGTATTTT.

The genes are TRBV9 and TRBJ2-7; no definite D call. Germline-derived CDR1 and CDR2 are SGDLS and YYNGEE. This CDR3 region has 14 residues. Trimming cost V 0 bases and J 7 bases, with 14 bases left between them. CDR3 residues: CASSVAATYGEQYF. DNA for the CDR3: TGTGCCAGCAGCGTAGCGGCAACCTATGGGGAGCAGTACTTC.

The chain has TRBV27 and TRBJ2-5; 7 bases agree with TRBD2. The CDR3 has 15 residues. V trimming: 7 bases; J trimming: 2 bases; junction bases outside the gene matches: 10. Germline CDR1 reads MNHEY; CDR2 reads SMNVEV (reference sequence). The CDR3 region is CASTGRGSGQETQYF. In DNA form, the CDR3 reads TGTGCCAGCACGGGGAGAGGTAGCGGGCAAGAGACCCAGTACTTC.

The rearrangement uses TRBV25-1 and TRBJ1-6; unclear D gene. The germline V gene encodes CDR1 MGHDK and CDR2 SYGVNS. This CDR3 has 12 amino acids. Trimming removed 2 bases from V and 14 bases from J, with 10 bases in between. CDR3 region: CASSEGVRALHF. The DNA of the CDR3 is TGTGCCAGCAGTGAAGGGGTCCGGGCCCTCCACTTT.

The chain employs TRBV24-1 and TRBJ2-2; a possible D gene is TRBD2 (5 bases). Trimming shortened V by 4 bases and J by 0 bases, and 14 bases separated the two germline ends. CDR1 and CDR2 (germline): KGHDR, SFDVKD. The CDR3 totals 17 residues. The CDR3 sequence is CATSDPMGSSNTGELFF. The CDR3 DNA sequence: TGTGCCACCAGTGACCCCATGGGGAGCTCGAACACCGGGGAGCTGTTTTTT.

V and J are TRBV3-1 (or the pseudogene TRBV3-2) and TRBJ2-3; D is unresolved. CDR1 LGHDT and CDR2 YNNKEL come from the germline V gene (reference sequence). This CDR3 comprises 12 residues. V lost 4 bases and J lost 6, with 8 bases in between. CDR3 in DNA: TGTGCCAGCAGCCCCGGAATTGATACGCAGTATTTT. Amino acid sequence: CASSPGIDTQYF.

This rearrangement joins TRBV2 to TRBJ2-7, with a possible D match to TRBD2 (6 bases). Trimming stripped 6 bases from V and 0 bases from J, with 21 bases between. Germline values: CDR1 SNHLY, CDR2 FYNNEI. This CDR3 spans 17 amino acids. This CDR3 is CASRAHDGGGNSYEQYF. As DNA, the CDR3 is TGTGCCAGCAGGGCCCACGACGGAGGCGGGAACTCCTACGAGCAGTACTTC. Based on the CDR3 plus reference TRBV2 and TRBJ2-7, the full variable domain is EPEVTQTPSHQVTQMGQEVILRCVPISNHLYFYWYRQILGQKVEFLVSFYNNEISEKSEIFDDQFSVERPDGSNFTLKIRSTKLEDSAMYFCASRAHDGGGNSYEQYFGPGTRLTVT.

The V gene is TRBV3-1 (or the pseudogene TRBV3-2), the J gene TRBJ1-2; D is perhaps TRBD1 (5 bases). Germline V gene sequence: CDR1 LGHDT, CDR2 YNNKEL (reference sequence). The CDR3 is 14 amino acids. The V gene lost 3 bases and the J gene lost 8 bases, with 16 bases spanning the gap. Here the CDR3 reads CASSQKQGLGGYTF. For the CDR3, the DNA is TGTGCCAGCAGCCAGAAGCAGGGACTGGGCGGCTACACCTTC.

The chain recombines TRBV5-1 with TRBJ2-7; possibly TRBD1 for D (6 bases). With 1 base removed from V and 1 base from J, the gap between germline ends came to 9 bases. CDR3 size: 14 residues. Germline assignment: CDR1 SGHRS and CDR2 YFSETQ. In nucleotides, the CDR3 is TGCGCCAGCAGCTTGTTTCAGGGGTCCTACGAGCAGTACTTC. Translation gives CASSLFQGSYEQYF.

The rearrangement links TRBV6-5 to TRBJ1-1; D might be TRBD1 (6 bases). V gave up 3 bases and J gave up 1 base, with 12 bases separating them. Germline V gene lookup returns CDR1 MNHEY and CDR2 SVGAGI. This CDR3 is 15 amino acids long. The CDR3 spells CASSYWGGRNTEAFF. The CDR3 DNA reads TGTGCCAGCAGTTATTGGGGGGGCCGGAACACTGAAGCTTTCTTT.

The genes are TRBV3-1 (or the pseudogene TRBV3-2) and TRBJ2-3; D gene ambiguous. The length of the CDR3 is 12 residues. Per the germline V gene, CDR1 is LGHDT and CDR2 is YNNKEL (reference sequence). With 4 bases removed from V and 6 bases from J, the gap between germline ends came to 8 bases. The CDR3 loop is CASSRSVDTQYF. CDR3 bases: TGTGCCAGCAGCCGGTCGGTGGATACGCAGTATTTT.

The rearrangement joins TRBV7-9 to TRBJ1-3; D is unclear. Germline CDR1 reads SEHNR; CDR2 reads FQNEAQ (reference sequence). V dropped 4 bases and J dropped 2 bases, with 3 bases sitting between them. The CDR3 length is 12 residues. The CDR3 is CASSSTGNTIYF. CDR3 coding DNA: TGTGCCAGCAGCTCAACTGGAAACACCATATATTTT.